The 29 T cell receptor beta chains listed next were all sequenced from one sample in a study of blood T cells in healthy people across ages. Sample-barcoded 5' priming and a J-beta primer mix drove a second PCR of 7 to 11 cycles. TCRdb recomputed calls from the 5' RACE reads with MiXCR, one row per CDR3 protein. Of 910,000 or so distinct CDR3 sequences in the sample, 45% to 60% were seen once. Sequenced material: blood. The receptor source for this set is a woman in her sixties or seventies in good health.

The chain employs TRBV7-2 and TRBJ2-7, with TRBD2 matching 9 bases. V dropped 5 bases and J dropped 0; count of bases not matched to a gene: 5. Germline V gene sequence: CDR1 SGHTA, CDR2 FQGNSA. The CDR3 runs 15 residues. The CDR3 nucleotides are TGTGCCAGCAGCCTTAGCGGGAGCATCTCCTACGAGCAGTACTTC. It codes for CASSLSGSISYEQYF.

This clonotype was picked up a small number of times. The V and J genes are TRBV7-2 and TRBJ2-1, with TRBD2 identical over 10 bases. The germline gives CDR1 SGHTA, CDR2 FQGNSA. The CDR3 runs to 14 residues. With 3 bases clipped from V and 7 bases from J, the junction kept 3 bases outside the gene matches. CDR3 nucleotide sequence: TGTGCCAGCAGCTTCCTAGCGGGAGTGAATGAGCAGTTCTTC. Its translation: CASSFLAGVNEQFF.

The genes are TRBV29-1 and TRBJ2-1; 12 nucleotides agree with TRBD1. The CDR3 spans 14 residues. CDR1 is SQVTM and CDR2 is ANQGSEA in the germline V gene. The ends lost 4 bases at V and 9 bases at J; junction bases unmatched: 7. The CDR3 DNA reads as TGCAGCGTTGGCCCCGGGACAGGGGGCACTGAGCAGTTCTTC. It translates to CSVGPGTGGTEQFF.

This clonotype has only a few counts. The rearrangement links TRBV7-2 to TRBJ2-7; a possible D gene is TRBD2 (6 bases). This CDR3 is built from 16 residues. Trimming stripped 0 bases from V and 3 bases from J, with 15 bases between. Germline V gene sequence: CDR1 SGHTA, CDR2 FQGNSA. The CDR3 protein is CASSLAAGVRVYEQYF. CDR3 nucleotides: TGTGCCAGCAGCTTAGCAGCGGGTGTTAGGGTCTACGAGCAGTACTTC. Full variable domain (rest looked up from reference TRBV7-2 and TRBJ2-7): GAGVSQSPSNKVTEKGKDVELRCDPISGHTALYWYRQSLGQGLEFLIYFQGNSAPDKSGLPSDRFSAERTGGSVSTLTIQRTQQEDSAVYLCASSLAAGVRVYEQYFGPGTRLTVT.

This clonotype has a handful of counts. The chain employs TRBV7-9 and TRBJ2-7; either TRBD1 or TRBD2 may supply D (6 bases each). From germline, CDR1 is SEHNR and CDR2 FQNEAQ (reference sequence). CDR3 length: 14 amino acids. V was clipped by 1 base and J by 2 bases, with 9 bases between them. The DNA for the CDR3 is TGTGCCAGCAGCTTAGGGGGGGCTCCCTACGAGCAGTACTTC. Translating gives CASSLGGAPYEQYF.

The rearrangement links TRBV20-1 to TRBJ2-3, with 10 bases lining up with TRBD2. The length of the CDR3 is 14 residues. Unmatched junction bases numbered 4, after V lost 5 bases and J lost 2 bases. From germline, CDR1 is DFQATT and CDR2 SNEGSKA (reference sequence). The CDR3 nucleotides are TGCAGTGCTGGAGCGGGAGGGAACACAGATACGCAGTATTTT. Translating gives CSAGAGGNTDTQYF.

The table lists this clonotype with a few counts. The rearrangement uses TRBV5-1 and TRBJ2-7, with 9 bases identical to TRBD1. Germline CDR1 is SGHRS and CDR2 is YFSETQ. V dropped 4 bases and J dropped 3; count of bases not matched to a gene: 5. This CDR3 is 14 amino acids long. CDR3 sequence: CASSLQDRGYEQYF. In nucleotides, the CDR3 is TGCGCCAGCAGCCTGCAGGACAGGGGCTACGAGCAGTACTTC.

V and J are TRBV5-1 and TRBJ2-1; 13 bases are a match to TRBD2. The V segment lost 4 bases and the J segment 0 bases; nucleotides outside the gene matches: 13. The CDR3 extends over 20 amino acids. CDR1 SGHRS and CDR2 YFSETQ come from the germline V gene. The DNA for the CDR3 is TGCGCCAGCAGCCAGACCCCCGGGACTAGCGGGGATAGCTCCTACAATGAGCAGTTCTTC. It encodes CASSQTPGTSGDSSYNEQFF.

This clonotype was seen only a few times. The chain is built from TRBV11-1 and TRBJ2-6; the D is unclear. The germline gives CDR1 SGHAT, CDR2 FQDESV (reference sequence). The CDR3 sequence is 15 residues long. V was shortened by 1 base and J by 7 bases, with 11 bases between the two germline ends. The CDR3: CASSLDLFGANVLTF. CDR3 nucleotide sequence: TGTGCCAGCAGCTTAGACCTCTTCGGCGCCAACGTCCTGACTTTC.

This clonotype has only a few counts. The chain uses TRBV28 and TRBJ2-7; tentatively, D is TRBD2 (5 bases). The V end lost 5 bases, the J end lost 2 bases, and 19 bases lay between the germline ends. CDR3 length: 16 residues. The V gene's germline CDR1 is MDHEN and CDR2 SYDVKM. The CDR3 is CASSPAAGPQPYEQYF. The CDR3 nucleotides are TGTGCCAGCAGTCCCGCGGCGGGTCCCCAACCCTACGAGCAGTACTTC. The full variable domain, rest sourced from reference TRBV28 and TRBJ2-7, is DVKVTQSSRYLVKRTGEKVFLECVQDMDHENMFWYRQDPGLGLRLIYFSYDVKMKEKGDIPEGYSVSREKKERFSLILESASTNQTSMYLCASSPAAGPQPYEQYFGPGTRLTVT.

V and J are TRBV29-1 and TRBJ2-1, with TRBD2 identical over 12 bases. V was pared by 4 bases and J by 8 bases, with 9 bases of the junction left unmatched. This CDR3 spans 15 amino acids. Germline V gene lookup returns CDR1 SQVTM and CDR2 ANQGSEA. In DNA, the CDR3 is TGCAGCGTTGTACGGACTAGCGGGATAGTCGATGAGCAGTTCTTC. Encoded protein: CSVVRTSGIVDEQFF.

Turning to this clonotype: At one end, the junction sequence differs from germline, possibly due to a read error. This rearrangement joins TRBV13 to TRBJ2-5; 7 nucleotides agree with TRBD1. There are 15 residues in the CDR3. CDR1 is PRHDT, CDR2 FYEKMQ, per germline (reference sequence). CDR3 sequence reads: CAGSRIGGVMETQYF. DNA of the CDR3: TGTGCCGGCAGCAGGATAGGGGGCGTGATGGAGACCCAGTACTTC.

The CDR3 DNA reads as TGTGCCAGCAGCCCCTTAGTTCTAGCGGGAGGCACAGATACGCAGTATTTT. Translated, it gives CASSPLVLAGGTDTQYF. This chain joins TRBV9 and TRBJ2-3, with 10 bases identical to TRBD2. Germline trimming cut 4 bases from V and 1 base from J; bases unmatched to any gene: 9. This CDR3 has 17 amino acids. Germline V gene lookup returns CDR1 SGDLS and CDR2 YYNGEE.

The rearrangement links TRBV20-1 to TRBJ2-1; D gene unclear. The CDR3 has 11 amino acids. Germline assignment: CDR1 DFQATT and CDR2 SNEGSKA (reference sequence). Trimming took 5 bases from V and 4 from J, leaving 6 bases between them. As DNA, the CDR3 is TGCAGTGCTCAAGTATACAATGAGCAGTTCTTC. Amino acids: CSAQVYNEQFF.

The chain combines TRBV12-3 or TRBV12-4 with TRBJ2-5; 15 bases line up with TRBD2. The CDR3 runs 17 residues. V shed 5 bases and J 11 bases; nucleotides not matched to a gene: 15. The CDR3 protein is CASSPRGLAGGLHEQYF. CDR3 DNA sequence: TGTGCCAGCAGTCCCCGCGGACTAGCGGGAGGGCTTCATGAGCAGTACTTC.

In DNA, the CDR3 is TGTGCCACCAGCAGACAAGAGACCCAGTACTTC. Its translation: CATSRQETQYF. The gene calls are TRBV15 and TRBJ2-5; no definite D call. CDR1 is LNHNV and CDR2 is YYDKDF in the germline V gene (reference sequence). V was clipped by 2 bases and J by 2 bases, with 0 bases between them. This CDR3 is built from 11 residues. Filled out from reference TRBV15 and TRBJ2-5, the complete variable domain reads DAMVIQNPRYQVTQFGKPVTLSCSQTLNHNVMYWYQQKSSQAPKLLFHYYDKDFNNEADTPDNFQSRRPNTSFCFLDIRSPGLGDTAMYLCATSRQETQYFGPGTRLLVL.

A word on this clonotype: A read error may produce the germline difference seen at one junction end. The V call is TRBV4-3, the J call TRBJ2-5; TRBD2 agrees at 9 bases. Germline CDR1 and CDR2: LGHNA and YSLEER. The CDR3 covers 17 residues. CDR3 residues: CASSRGRAPSIQETRYF. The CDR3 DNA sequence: TGCGCCAGCAGCCGCGGGAGGGCACCTTCGATACAAGAGACCCGGTACTTC.

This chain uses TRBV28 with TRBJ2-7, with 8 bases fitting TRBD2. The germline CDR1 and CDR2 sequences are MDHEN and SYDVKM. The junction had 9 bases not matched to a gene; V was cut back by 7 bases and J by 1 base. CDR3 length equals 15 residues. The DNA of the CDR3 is TGTGCCAGCACGCTAGCGGGCCGAGAATCCTACGAGCAGTACTTC. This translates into CASTLAGRESYEQYF.

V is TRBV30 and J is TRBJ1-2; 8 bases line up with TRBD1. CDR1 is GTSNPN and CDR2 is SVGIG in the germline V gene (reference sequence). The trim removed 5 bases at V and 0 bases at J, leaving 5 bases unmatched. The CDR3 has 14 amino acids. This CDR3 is CAWAPDRANYGYTF. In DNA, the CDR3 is TGTGCCTGGGCCCCGGACAGGGCTAACTATGGCTACACCTTC.

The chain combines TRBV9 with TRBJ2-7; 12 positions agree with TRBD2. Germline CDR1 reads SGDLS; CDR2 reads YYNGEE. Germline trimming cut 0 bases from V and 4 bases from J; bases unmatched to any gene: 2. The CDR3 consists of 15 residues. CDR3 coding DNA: TGTGCCAGCAGCGTAGATGGGACTAGCGGGTACGAGCAGTACTTC. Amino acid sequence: CASSVDGTSGYEQYF. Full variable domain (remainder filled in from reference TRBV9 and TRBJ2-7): DSGVTQTPKHLITATGQRVTLRCSPRSGDLSVYWYQQSLDQGLQFLIQYYNGEERAKGNILERFSAQQFPDLHSELNLSSLELGDSALYFCASSVDGTSGYEQYFGPGTRLTVT.

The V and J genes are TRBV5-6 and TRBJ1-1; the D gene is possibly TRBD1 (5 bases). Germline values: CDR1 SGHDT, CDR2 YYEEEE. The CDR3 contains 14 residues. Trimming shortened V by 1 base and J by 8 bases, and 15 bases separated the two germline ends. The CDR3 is CASSLLHGTFEAFF. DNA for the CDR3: TGTGCCAGCAGCTTGTTACACGGGACCTTCGAAGCTTTCTTT.

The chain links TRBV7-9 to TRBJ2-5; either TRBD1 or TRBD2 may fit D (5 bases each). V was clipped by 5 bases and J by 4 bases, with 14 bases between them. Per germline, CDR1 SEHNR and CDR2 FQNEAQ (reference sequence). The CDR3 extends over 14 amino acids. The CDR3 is CASSPTGQLETQYF. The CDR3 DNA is TGTGCCAGCAGCCCGACGGGGCAGTTAGAGACCCAGTACTTC.

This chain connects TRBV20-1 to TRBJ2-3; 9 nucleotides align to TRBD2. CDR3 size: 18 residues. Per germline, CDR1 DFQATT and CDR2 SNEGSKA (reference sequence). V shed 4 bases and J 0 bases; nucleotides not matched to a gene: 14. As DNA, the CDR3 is TGCAGTGCTACTGGCTGGTCTAGCGGGGCCACTAGCACAGATACGCAGTATTTT. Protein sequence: CSATGWSSGATSTDTQYF.

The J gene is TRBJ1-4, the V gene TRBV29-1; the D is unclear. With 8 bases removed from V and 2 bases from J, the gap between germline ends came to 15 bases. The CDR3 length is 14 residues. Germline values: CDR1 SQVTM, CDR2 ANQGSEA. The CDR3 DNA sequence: TGCAGCCATCGAATCCTTGATACTAATGAAAAACTGTTTTTT. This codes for CSHRILDTNEKLFF.

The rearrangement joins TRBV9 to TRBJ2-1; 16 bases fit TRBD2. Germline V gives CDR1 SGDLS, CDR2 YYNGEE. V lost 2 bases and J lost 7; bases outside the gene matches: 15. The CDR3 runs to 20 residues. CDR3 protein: CASSVLPGLAGGPSGNEQFF. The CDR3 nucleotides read TGTGCCAGCAGCGTCCTTCCGGGACTAGCGGGAGGGCCCTCTGGGAATGAGCAGTTCTTC.

The CDR3 region is CSVGQGVKDTQYF. Written as DNA, the CDR3 is TGCAGCGTTGGCCAGGGGGTGAAAGATACGCAGTATTTT. The rearrangement links TRBV29-1 to TRBJ2-3, with 7 bases fitting TRBD1. V was clipped by 4 bases and J by 5 bases; unmatched bases: 6. The CDR3 extends over 13 amino acids. The germline gives CDR1 SQVTM, CDR2 ANQGSEA.

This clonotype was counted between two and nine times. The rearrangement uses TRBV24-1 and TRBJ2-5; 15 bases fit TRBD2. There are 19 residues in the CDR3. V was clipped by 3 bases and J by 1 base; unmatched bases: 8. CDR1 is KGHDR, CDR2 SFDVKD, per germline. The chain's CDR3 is CATSDRGLAGGFVQETQYF. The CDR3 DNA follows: TGTGCCACCAGTGATCGGGGACTAGCGGGAGGATTCGTCCAAGAGACCCAGTACTTC.

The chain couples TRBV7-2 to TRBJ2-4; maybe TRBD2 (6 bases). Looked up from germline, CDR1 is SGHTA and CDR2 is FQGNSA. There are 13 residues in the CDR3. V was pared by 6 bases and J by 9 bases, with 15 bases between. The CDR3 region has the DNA TGTGCCAGCAGGAGACTAGTTGGGGGCATTCAGTACTTC. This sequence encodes CASRRLVGGIQYF.

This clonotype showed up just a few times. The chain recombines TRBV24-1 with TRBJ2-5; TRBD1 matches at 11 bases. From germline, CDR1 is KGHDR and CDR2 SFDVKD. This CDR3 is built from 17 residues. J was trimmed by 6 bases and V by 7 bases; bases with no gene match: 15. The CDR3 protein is CATSPPPGQGVLKTQYF. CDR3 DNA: TGTGCCACCAGCCCGCCCCCGGGACAGGGGGTTTTGAAGACCCAGTACTTC.